What follows are 20 T cell receptor beta chains derived from one specimen sequenced in a study of vaccination and CD4 T cells after COVID-19. These receptors lack a known antigen. Sequencing of the DNA from cultured CD4+ T cells was carried out with the Oncomine TCR Beta short-read assay. MiXCR was run by TCRdb on the PCR reads, yielding one entry per CDR3 protein. This sample has 20,000 to 25,000 distinct CDR3 sequences, with about 56% found just once. Treatment reported: roughly 10-day PBMC culture with coronavirus spike peptide pools or control peptides (ViraFEST assay). What was sequenced was CD4+ T cells from blood, cultured in vitro. These receptor sequences come from a human donor who had recovered from COVID-19.

The CDR3 nucleotides read TGTGCCAGCATCTCGGGCAGGGGAAGGTCACCCCTCCACTTT. Translation gives CASISGRGRSPLHF. The chain uses TRBV28 and TRBJ1-6; weak D call: TRBD1 (6 bases). The CDR3 sequence is 14 residues long. Between the trimmed V and J ends, which lost 7 bases and 10 bases, there was a span of 17 bases. Germline-derived CDR1 and CDR2 are MDHEN and SYDVKM.

J is TRBJ2-3 and V is TRBV4-3, with TRBD2 matching over 12 bases. Germline lookup yields CDR1 LGHNA and CDR2 YSLEER. With V trimmed by 0 bases and J by 9 bases, 7 bases remained unmatched. The CDR3 spans 16 residues. DNA of the CDR3: TGCGCCAGCAGCCAAGAGAGGCTAGCGGGAGGGGGCACGCAGTATTTT. This translates into CASSQERLAGGGTQYF.

The chain couples TRBV5-4 to TRBJ2-1; D assignment may be TRBD1 or TRBD2 (6 bases each). Trimming pared 0 bases from V and 8 bases from J, leaving 12 bases between. The length of the CDR3 is 14 residues. From germline, CDR1 is SGHNT and CDR2 YYREEE (reference sequence). The CDR3 protein is CASSLGFRGDEQFF. CDR3 coding DNA: TGTGCCAGCAGCTTGGGATTTAGGGGGGATGAGCAGTTCTTC. The variable domain in full, completed from reference TRBV5-4 and TRBJ2-1, reads ETGVTQSPTHLIKTRGQQVTLRCSSQSGHNTVSWYQQALGQGPQFIFQYYREEENGRGNFPPRFSGLQFPNYSSELNVNALELDDSALYLCASSLGFRGDEQFFGPGTRLTVL.

This chain links TRBV14 with TRBJ1-2; 7 bases are shared with TRBD1. This CDR3 is built from 15 residues. Germline values: CDR1 SGHDN, CDR2 FVKESK. Germline trimming cut 4 bases from V and 5 bases from J; bases unmatched to any gene: 10. For the CDR3, the DNA is TGTGCCAGCAGCCCGCGACAGGGAGGGGCTTATGGCTACACCTTC. Translating it yields CASSPRQGGAYGYTF.

The chain links TRBV12-3 or TRBV12-4 to TRBJ2-5; no clear D. V lost 5 bases, J lost 2 bases, and 12 bases lay in between. The CDR3 is 14 amino acids. This chain's CDR3 is CASSRNRAQETQYF. CDR3 coding DNA: TGTGCCAGCAGTCGGAACAGAGCTCAAGAGACCCAGTACTTC.

The rearrangement joins TRBV7-2 to TRBJ2-3; perhaps TRBD2 as D (6 bases). The length of the CDR3 is 15 residues. Trimming took off 1 base at V and 6 bases at J, with 14 bases between the two ends. Germline V lookup: CDR1 SGHTA, CDR2 FQGNSA. The CDR3 DNA is TGTGCCAGCAGCTTAGTGGCGGGACCATGGGATACGCAGTATTTT. It codes for CASSLVAGPWDTQYF.

This chain uses TRBV2 with TRBJ1-2; D uncertain. CDR3 length: 14 residues. Germline V gene data show CDR1 as SNHLY and CDR2 as FYNNEI. The V gene lost 1 base and the J gene lost 6 bases, with 12 bases spanning the gap. The CDR3: CASSEGARGDGYTF. CDR3 DNA: TGTGCCAGCAGTGAAGGGGCCCGCGGTGATGGCTACACCTTC.

In its sample, this clonotype was seen a few times. The chain links TRBV15 to TRBJ2-3; 7 bases fit TRBD2. This CDR3 region has 15 residues. Losses at the gene ends were 2 bases for V and 6 bases for J; bases not matched to a gene: 8. The germline V gene has CDR1 LNHNV and CDR2 YYDKDF (reference sequence). For the CDR3, the DNA is TGTGCCACCAGCAGACAGACTAGCCTGTGGGATACGCAGTATTTT. This sequence encodes CATSRQTSLWDTQYF. Based on the CDR3 plus reference TRBV15 and TRBJ2-3, the full variable domain is DAMVIQNPRYQVTQFGKPVTLSCSQTLNHNVMYWYQQKSSQAPKLLFHYYDKDFNNEADTPDNFQSRRPNTSFCFLDIRSPGLGDTAMYLCATSRQTSLWDTQYFGPGTRLTVL.

This clonotype showed up just a few times. The rearrangement joins TRBV7-2 to TRBJ1-4; no clear D. Trimming removed 0 bases at V and 5 bases at J, with 16 bases between. This CDR3 spans 17 amino acids. Per germline, CDR1 SGHTA and CDR2 FQGNSA. The CDR3 sequence is CASSLALRVGGNEKLFF. Here the CDR3 DNA reads TGTGCCAGCAGCTTAGCGTTGCGGGTTGGAGGGAATGAAAAACTGTTTTTT.

The chain carries TRBV5-5 and TRBJ2-3; TRBD2 might be the D (6 bases). The CDR3 totals 13 residues. The V gene's germline CDR1 is SGHKS and CDR2 YYEKEE (reference sequence). V lost 5 bases and J 3 bases, leaving 10 bases between the germline ends. The CDR3 coding sequence is TGTGCCAGCAGTTCTCTAGCGACAGATACGCAGTATTTT. It encodes CASSSLATDTQYF.

This clonotype was picked up a small number of times. The rearrangement joins TRBV12-3 or TRBV12-4 to TRBJ2-2, with 8 nucleotides matching TRBD2. The CDR3 covers 16 residues. The V gene end was trimmed by 1 base and the J gene end by 6 bases; junction bases not matched to a gene: 7. Here the CDR3 reads CASSLGLAGNPGELFF. CDR3 DNA: TGTGCCAGCAGTTTAGGTCTAGCGGGTAACCCCGGGGAGCTGTTTTTT.

The chain combines TRBV12-3 or TRBV12-4 with TRBJ1-5; 9 nucleotides agree with TRBD1. Losses at the gene ends were 6 bases for V and 4 bases for J; bases not matched to a gene: 4. The CDR3 sequence is 14 residues long. The CDR3, as DNA: TGTGCCAGCAGCCGGACAGGGGATAATCAGCCCCAGCATTTT. Translating it yields CASSRTGDNQPQHF.

This chain links TRBV11-2 with TRBJ2-7; D perhaps matches TRBD2 (5 bases). The germline CDR1 and CDR2 sequences are SGHAT and FQNNGV. This CDR3 is 15 amino acids long. Trimming shortened V by 3 bases and J by 1 base, and 13 bases separated the two germline ends. CDR3 in DNA: TGTGCCAGCAGCTTGGAGGCGGAAAATTCCTACGAGCAGTACTTC. It codes for CASSLEAENSYEQYF.

This clonotype was observed a few times. This chain links TRBV6-1 with TRBJ1-5; possibly TRBD1 for D (6 bases). CDR3 length: 16 amino acids. CDR1 MNHNS and CDR2 SASEGT come from the germline V gene. Trimming shortened V by 5 bases and J by 0 bases, and 14 bases separated the two germline ends. The CDR3: CASSPAGASSNQPQHF. The CDR3 DNA follows: TGTGCCAGCAGTCCCGCGGGGGCGAGTAGCAATCAGCCCCAGCATTTT.

This chain links TRBV5-1 with TRBJ1-4; D is unresolved. V lost 1 base, J lost 6 bases, and 7 bases lay in between. This CDR3 is 13 amino acids long. The germline gives CDR1 SGHRS, CDR2 YFSETQ. The CDR3 sequence is CASSLMADEKLFF. The CDR3 coding sequence is TGCGCCAGCAGCTTGATGGCTGATGAAAAACTGTTTTTT. Drawing the rest from reference TRBV5-1 and TRBJ1-4, the complete variable domain is KAGVTQTPRYLIKTRGQQVTLSCSPISGHRSVSWYQQTPGQGLQFLFEYFSETQRNKGNFPGRFSGRQFSNSRSEMNVSTLELGDSALYLCASSLMADEKLFFGSGTQLSVL.

The sample holds a few counts of this clonotype. This chain joins TRBV10-1 and TRBJ2-5; 11 positions agree with TRBD1. Germline CDR1 and CDR2: WNHNN and SYGVQD (reference sequence). This CDR3 has 13 amino acids. The J segment lost 3 bases and the V segment lost 6 bases, leaving 0 bases of the junction unmatched. CDR3 coding DNA: TGCGCCAGCAGGGGACAGGGGGAAGAGACCCAGTACTTC. Its protein product is CASRGQGEETQYF.

This clonotype appeared a single time. The V and J genes are TRBV21-1 and TRBJ2-3. TRBV21-1 is labeled a pseudogene. The CDR3 consists of 16 residues. The CDR3 sequence is CASSNIGRVVTDTQYF. For the CDR3, the DNA is TGTGCCAGCAGCAATATAGGAAGGGTGGTAACAGATACGCAGTATTTT.

This clonotype was seen a few times. This chain connects TRBV30 to TRBJ2-3, with D maybe TRBD2 (6 bases). CDR3 length: 13 amino acids. The V and J ends lost 5 bases and 3 bases respectively, with 12 bases between them. CDR1 GTSNPN and CDR2 SVGIG come from the germline V gene (reference sequence). The CDR3 here is CAWVQAGTDTQYF. The CDR3 bases are TGTGCCTGGGTCCAGGCGGGGACAGATACGCAGTATTTT.

V is TRBV20-1 and J is TRBJ2-5; D remains unclear. The germline CDR1 and CDR2 sequences are DFQATT and SNEGSKA (reference sequence). The CDR3 consists of 12 residues. Trimming left V 0 bases short and J 3 bases short, with 5 bases between. The CDR3 loop reads CSARDVEETQYF. For the CDR3, the DNA is TGCAGTGCTAGAGATGTAGAAGAGACCCAGTACTTC.

This clonotype was counted between two and nine times. The V and J genes are TRBV7-9 and TRBJ2-2; D call uncertain. Germline assignment: CDR1 SEHNR and CDR2 FQNEAQ (reference sequence). The CDR3 sequence is 14 residues long. The V and J ends lost 1 base and 5 bases respectively, with 8 bases between them. The CDR3 reads CASSLEWDTGELFF. CDR3 DNA sequence: TGTGCCAGCAGCTTAGAGTGGGATACCGGGGAGCTGTTTTTT.